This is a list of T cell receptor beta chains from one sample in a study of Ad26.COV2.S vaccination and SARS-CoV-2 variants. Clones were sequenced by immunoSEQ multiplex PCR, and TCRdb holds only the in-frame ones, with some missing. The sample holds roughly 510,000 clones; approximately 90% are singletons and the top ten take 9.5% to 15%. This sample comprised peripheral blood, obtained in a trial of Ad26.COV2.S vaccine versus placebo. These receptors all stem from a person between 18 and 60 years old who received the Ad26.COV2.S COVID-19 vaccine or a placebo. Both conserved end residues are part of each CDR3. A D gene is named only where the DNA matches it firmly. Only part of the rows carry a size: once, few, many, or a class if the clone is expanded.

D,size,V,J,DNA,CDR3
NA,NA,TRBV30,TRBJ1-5,TGTGCCTGGAGTAGAGCCGATCAGCCCCAGCATTTT,CAWSRADQPQHF
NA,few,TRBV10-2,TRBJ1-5,TGCGCCAGCAGTGACAGTCTGCAGCCCCAGCATTTT,CASSDSLQPQHF
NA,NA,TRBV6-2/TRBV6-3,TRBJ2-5,TGTGCCAGCAGTTACGACGGCCGGGCGGAGACCCAGTACTTC,CASSYDGRAETQYF
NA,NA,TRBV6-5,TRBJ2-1,TGTGCCAGCAGTTTTACAGGGACGGAGCAGTTCTTC,CASSFTGTEQFF
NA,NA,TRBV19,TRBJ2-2,TGTGCCAGTAGTATAGGATGGACGAACACCGGGGAGCTGTTTTTT,CASSIGWTNTGELFF
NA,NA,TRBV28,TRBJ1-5,TGTGCCAGCAAAGACAGTCTCAGCAATCAGCCCCAGCATTTT,CASKDSLSNQPQHF
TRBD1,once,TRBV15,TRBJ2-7,TGTGCCACCAGCAGCCCGGGACAGGGAAGTAGCGAGCAGTACTTC,CATSSPGQGSSEQYF
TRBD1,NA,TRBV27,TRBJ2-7,TGTGCCAGCAGTGAAGACAGGGGTACATACGAGCAGTACTTC,CASSEDRGTYEQYF
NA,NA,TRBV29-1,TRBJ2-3,TGCAGCGTGAGGGACCTCCGCACAGATACGCAGTATTTT,CSVRDLRTDTQYF
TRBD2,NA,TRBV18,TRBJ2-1,TGTGCCAGCTCACCATGGAGAACAGGGACTAGCGGGTACAATGAGCAGTTCTTC,CASSPWRTGTSGYNEQFF
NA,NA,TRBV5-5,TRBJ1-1,TGTGCCAGCAGCTTTTACAGTAACACTGAAGCTTTCTTT,CASSFYSNTEAFF
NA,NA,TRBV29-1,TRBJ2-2,TGCAGCGTCCTGACGGCGAATACCGGGGAGCTGTTTTTT,CSVLTANTGELFF
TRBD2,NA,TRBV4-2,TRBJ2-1,TGTGCCAGCAGCCAAGACGCGGGAGCTTACAATGAGCAGTTCTTC,CASSQDAGAYNEQFF
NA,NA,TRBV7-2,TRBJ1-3,TGTGCCAGCAGCTTAGGAGTGTTTGGAAACACCATATATTTT,CASSLGVFGNTIYF
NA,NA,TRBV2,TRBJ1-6,TGTGCCAGCAGCCGCGTCTCACCCCTCCACTTT,CASSRVSPLHF
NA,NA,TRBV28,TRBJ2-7,TGTGCCAGCAGCCCCCGCGGGGAGCAGTACTTC,CASSPRGEQYF
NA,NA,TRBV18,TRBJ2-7,TGTGCCAGCTCACCGGTCCGGGTTAAGGACGAGCAGTACTTC,CASSPVRVKDEQYF
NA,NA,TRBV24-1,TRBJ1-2,TGTGCCACCAGTGATGCCGGGTTTGGTGGCTACACCTTC,CATSDAGFGGYTF
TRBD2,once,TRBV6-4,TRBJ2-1,TGTGCCAGCAGTTTCGTGGCGGGGGACAATGAGCAGTTCTTC,CASSFVAGDNEQFF
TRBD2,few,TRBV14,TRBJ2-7,TGTGCCAGCAGCCAAGATCCCGGACTAGCGGGATCCGAGCAGTACTTC,CASSQDPGLAGSEQYF
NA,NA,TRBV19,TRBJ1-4,TGTGCCAGTAGTATTTTTCGGGGAGATGAAAAACTGTTTTTT,CASSIFRGDEKLFF
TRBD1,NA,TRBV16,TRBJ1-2,TGTGCCAGCAGCCAAAGGACAGGGGGTGGCTACACCTTC,CASSQRTGGGYTF
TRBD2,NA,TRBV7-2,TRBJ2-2,TGTGCCAGCAGCCCTAGACTAGCGGGAGGTCGGAACACCGGGGAGCTGTTTTTT,CASSPRLAGGRNTGELFF
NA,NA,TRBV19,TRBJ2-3,TGTGCCAGTAGTATCCGGGACAAAATCGTAGGAGATACGCAGTATTTT,CASSIRDKIVGDTQYF
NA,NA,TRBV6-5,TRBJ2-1,TGTGCCAGCAGCCCAACTGGGGTATGGAATGAGCAGTTCTTC,CASSPTGVWNEQFF
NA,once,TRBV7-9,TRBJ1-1,TGTGCCAGCAGCTTCAGGGCGTCTGAAGCTTTCTTT,CASSFRASEAFF
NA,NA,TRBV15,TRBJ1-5,TGTGCCACCAGCAGAGATCTTGGGGGGAGCAATCAGCCCCAGCATTTT,CATSRDLGGSNQPQHF
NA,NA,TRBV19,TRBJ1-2,TGTGCCAGTAATAACTACGTACATGGCTACACCTTC,CASNNYVHGYTF
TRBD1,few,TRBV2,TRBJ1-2,TGTGCCAGCAGTGAGGGGACAGGGGTAAACTATGGCTACACCTTC,CASSEGTGVNYGYTF
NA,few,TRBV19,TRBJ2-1,TGTGCCAGTAGGCGGGGTCGGAATGAGCAGTTCTTC,CASRRGRNEQFF
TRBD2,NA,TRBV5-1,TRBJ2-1,TGCGCCAGCAGCCCCGGACTAGCGGGAGTCTACAATGAGCAGTTCTTC,CASSPGLAGVYNEQFF
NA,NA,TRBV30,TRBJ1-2,TGTGCCTGGAGTCCAGGGCTTGGCTACACCTTC,CAWSPGLGYTF
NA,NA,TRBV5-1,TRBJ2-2,TGCGCCAGCAGCTCGACCAGCGGAGGTTACGGAGGGGAGCTGTTTTTT,CASSSTSGGYGGELFF
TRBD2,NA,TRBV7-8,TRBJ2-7,TGTGCCAGCAGCTTAGGCCTATCGGGGGGAGGTAGTGGATACGAGCAGTACTTC,CASSLGLSGGGSGYEQYF
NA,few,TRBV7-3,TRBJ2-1,TGTGCCAGCAGCTTAATGGGATACAATGAGCAGTTCTTC,CASSLMGYNEQFF
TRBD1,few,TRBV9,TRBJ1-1,TGTGCCAGCAGCGACGGGACAGGGTGGGACACTGAAGCTTTCTTT,CASSDGTGWDTEAFF
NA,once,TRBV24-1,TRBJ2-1,TGTGCCACCAGTGATCTACCCTACAATGAGCAGTTCTTC,CATSDLPYNEQFF
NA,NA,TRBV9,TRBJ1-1,TGTGCCAGCAGCGTAGGTCCGTCGAGTACTGAAGCTTTCTTT,CASSVGPSSTEAFF
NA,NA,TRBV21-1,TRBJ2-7,TGTGCCAGCAGCGCCCGGGTCTACGAGCAGTACTTC,CASSARVYEQYF
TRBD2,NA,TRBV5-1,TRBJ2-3,TGCGCCAGCAGCTTGGTGCCTAGCGGACCTAGCACAGATACGCAGTATTTT,CASSLVPSGPSTDTQYF
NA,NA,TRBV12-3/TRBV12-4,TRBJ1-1,TGTGCCAGCAGTTTCCGGGCAAACACTGAAGCTTTCTTT,CASSFRANTEAFF
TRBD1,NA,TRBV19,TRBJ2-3,TGTGCCAGTACCGGGACAGGGCCTCTCACAGATACGCAGTATTTT,CASTGTGPLTDTQYF
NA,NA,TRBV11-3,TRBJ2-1,TGTGCCAGCAGCGTCCGGGACACGGAGCAGTTCTTC,CASSVRDTEQFF
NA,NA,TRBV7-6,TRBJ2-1,TGTGCCAGCAGCGCGTGGGCGGCTGAGCAGTTCTTC,CASSAWAAEQFF
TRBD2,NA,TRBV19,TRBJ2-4,TGTGCCAGTAGTACGACCACCGGGACTAGCTGCTACTTC,CASSTTTGTSCYF